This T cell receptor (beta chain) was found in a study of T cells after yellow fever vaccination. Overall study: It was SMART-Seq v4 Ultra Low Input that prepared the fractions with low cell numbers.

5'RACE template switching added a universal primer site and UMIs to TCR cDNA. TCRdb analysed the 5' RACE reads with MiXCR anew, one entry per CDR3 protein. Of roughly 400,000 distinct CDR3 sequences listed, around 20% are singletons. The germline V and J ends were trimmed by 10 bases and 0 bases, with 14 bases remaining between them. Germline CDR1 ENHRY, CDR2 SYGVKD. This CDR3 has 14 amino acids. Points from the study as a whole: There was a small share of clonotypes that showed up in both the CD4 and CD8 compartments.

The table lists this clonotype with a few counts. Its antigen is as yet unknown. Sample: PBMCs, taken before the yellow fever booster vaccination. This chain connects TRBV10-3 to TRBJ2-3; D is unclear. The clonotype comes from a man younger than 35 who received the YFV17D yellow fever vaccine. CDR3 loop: CATTAPPSTDTQYF. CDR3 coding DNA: TGTGCCACCACGGCCCCCCCTAGCACAGATACGCAGTATTTT.